The clone carrying this T cell receptor (beta chain) was picked up a small number of times. Its antigen is undetermined. The CDR3 is 14 residues long. Per germline, CDR1 MNHNS and CDR2 SASEGT. V was cut by 7 bases and J by 5 bases, with 14 bases left in between. This sample stems from a study of T cells in Graves' hyperthyroidism and ophthalmopathy. RNA transcripts yielded amplified TCR beta CDR3 regions. During a first-round RT-PCR of the TCR CDR3, the HTBI primer set was used. TCRdb itself ran the multiplex PCR reads through MiXCR, one entry per CDR3 protein. The data contain a few hundred thousand distinct CDR3 sequences, about 15% of them singletons. A 10 ml volume of fresh peripheral blood provided the PBMCs. Study-wide results and caveats: Most clonotypes expanded in thyroid above 0.001 were likewise present in blood.

The chain recombines TRBV6-1 with TRBJ1-4, with D possibly being TRBD1 (6 bases). The sample consisted of blood. The source is a woman in her twenties or thirties with Graves' ophthalmopathy. CDR3 region: CASTTGISNEKLFF. The CDR3 DNA follows: TGTGCCAGCACAACAGGGATTTCGAATGAAAAACTGTTTTTT.